These T cell receptor beta chains were read from a single sample in a study of shared clonotypes between healthy human individuals. Libraries were prepared by immunoSEQ multiplex PCR; TCRdb keeps only in-frame clonotypes and omits some of them. The profile covers hundreds of thousands of clones, with roughly 96% appearing a single time and roughly 0.1% taken by the ten largest. The specimen was naive CD8+ T cells sorted from blood. The receptors originated from a young woman in good health. Each CDR3 is given with its conserved first and last residue. The order of the fields is J gene, clone size, V gene, D gene, CDR3 protein, CDR3 DNA. The D gene is left open where the match is weak. For some rows the clone size is stated as once, few or many, or as a class when expanded; others skip it.

>TRBJ2-3|-|TRBV28|TRBD1
CASSYDMRGPDTQYF
TGTGCCAGCAGTTACGACATGAGGGGGCCAGATACGCAGTATTTT
>TRBJ1-5|once|TRBV28|TRBD1
CASKRTGGYSNQPQHF
TGTGCCAGCAAAAGGACAGGGGGCTATAGCAATCAGCCCCAGCATTTT
>TRBJ1-3|-|TRBV2|-
CASSEGQVFSGNTIYF
TGTGCCAGCAGTGAAGGACAGGTTTTCTCTGGAAACACCATATATTTT
>TRBJ1-2|-|TRBV9|-
CASSVAGGAYGYTF
TGTGCCAGCAGCGTAGCGGGAGGGGCCTATGGCTACACCTTC
>TRBJ2-1|-|TRBV27|TRBD2
CASSLGLAGGGGEQFF
TGTGCCAGCAGTCTCGGACTAGCGGGCGGGGGAGGTGAGCAGTTCTTC
>TRBJ1-1|-|TRBV23-1|-
CASSQSRNTEAFF
TGCGCCAGCAGTCAATCAAGGAACACTGAAGCTTTCTTT
>TRBJ1-3|-|TRBV7-8|-
CASSLWGHSSGNTIYF
TGTGCCAGCAGCTTATGGGGACACTCCTCTGGAAACACCATATATTTT
>TRBJ1-2|-|TRBV19|-
CASIEQGNYGYTF
TGTGCCAGTATTGAGCAGGGGAACTATGGCTACACCTTC
>TRBJ1-5|-|TRBV27|-
CASSAGSSNQPQHF
TGTGCCAGCAGTGCAGGATCTAGCAATCAGCCCCAGCATTTT
>TRBJ2-7|-|TRBV4-2|TRBD2
CASSQAGGTSGRTYEQYF
TGTGCCAGCAGCCAAGCAGGGGGGACTAGCGGGAGGACCTACGAGCAGTACTTC
>TRBJ1-1|-|TRBV27|-
CASSLNTPNTEAFF
TGTGCCAGCAGTTTAAATACACCCAACACTGAAGCTTTCTTT
>TRBJ2-4|-|TRBV6-1|TRBD2
CASSERGLAGVLAKNIQYF
TGTGCCAGCAGTGAACGGGGACTAGCGGGCGTTCTAGCCAAAAACATTCAGTACTTC
>TRBJ2-5|-|TRBV5-4|-
CASSPGIEVETQYF
TGTGCCAGCAGCCCCGGGATCGAGGTGGAGACCCAGTACTTC
>TRBJ2-7|-|TRBV5-8|TRBD2
CASSLGLASGKSTYEQYF
TGTGCCAGCAGCTTGGGATTGGCTAGCGGGAAAAGTACCTACGAGCAGTACTTC
>TRBJ2-7|once|TRBV7-8|-
CASSLAPGFSYEQYF
TGTGCCAGCAGCTTAGCGCCGGGTTTCTCCTACGAGCAGTACTTC
>TRBJ2-1|-|TRBV11-2|TRBD2
CASSLYYSTSGSYEQFF
TGTGCCAGCAGCTTGTATTATTCGACTAGCGGGAGCTATGAGCAGTTCTTC
>TRBJ2-2|-|TRBV10-1|TRBD2
CASRPSGSAGELFF
TGCGCCAGCAGGCCTAGCGGGAGTGCCGGGGAGCTGTTTTTT
>TRBJ2-7|-|TRBV30|TRBD1
CAWALGQGYEQYF
TGTGCCTGGGCTTTGGGACAGGGCTACGAGCAGTACTTC
>TRBJ2-3|-|TRBV7-9|-
CASSRTLGGRDTDTQYF
TGTGCCAGCAGCCGCACCCTAGGAGGGCGGGACACAGATACGCAGTATTTT
>TRBJ2-1|-|TRBV28|TRBD1
CASSQGTGSYNEQFF
TGTGCCAGCAGCCAAGGGACAGGATCCTACAATGAGCAGTTCTTC
>TRBJ2-7|-|TRBV19|TRBD1
CARPRDRGLKRASGRKYEQYF
TGTGCCAGGCCCCGGGACAGGGGCCTTAAGAGGGCCAGCGGGCGAAAGTACGAGCAGTACTTC
>TRBJ2-2|once|TRBV11-2|TRBD1
CASSLGQARTGELFF
TGTGCCAGCAGCCTCGGACAGGCACGCACCGGGGAGCTGTTTTTT